Listed here is a single T cell receptor beta chain. As yet, its antigen is unknown. The data were obtained in a study of vaccination and CD4 T cells after COVID-19. V was clipped by 3 bases and J by 2 bases, with 12 bases between them. The CDR3 sequence is 14 residues long. Germline CDR1 is SQVTM and CDR2 is ANQGSEA. Cultured CD4+ T cell DNA was sequenced using the Oncomine TCR Beta short-read assay. Genomic DNA was extracted from cultured CD4+ T cells. In TCRdb, the PCR reads were re-called with MiXCR into one record per CDR3 protein. The repertoire holds more than 6,500 distinct CDR3 sequences, with over 50% as singletons. As to treatment: roughly 10-day PBMC culture with coronavirus spike peptide pools or control peptides (ViraFEST assay). Unexposed donor CD4+ T cells predated the COVID-19 pandemic, collected 2011-2018.

The sample comprised CD4+ T cells from blood, cultured in vitro. This chain joins TRBV29-1 and TRBJ2-3; D gene unclear. This receptor was identified in a human donor in good health. CDR3 bases: TGCAGCGTTGAGGTCGCCAGTTCCACAGATACGCAGTATTTT. Its protein product is CSVEVASSTDTQYF.